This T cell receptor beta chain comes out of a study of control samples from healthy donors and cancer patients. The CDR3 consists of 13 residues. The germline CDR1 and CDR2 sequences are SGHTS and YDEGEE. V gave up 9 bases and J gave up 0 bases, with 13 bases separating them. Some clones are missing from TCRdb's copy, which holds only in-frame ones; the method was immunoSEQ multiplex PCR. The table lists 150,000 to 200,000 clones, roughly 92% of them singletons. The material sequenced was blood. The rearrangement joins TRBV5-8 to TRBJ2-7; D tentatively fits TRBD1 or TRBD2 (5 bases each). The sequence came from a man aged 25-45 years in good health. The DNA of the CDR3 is TGTGCCATTGGGACGGCGAGCTCCTACGAGCAGTACTTC. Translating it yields CAIGTASSYEQYF.